The 14 T cell receptor beta chains in this list originate from one sample, sequenced in a study of blood T cell repertoires in COVID-19. Here immunoSEQ multiplex PCR was the method, and the copy in TCRdb shows in-frame clones only, minus some. Of around 200,000 clones listed, roughly 86% are singletons. Sequencing was performed on peripheral blood. These TCRs come from a man younger than 30 with active or convalescent COVID-19.

CDR3: CASSQVHRGVDGYTF. CDR3 nucleotide sequence: TGTGCCAGCAGCCAAGTCCACAGGGGGGTTGATGGCTACACCTTC. The rearrangement joins TRBV14 to TRBJ1-2; 8 bases align to TRBD1. Germline V gene data show CDR1 as SGHDN and CDR2 as FVKESK. CDR3 length: 15 residues. V trimming: 1 base; J trimming: 6 bases; junction bases outside the gene matches: 7.

The chain couples TRBV5-1 to TRBJ2-2; 9 nucleotides match TRBD1. The germline gives CDR1 SGHRS, CDR2 YFSETQ. The CDR3 runs to 16 residues. V shed 4 bases and J 1 base; nucleotides not matched to a gene: 5. The DNA for the CDR3 is TGCGCCAGCAGCAGACGACAGGGGGGGAACACCGGGGAGCTGTTTTTT. It translates to CASSRRQGGNTGELFF.

CDR3 nucleotide sequence: TGTGCCAGCAGTGAAGCGGTCGCTATTAACTATGGCTACACCTTC. This sequence encodes CASSEAVAINYGYTF. V gene TRBV6-1 combines with J gene TRBJ1-2; no clear D gene. The V gene's germline CDR1 is MNHNS and CDR2 SASEGT. Trimming took 0 bases from V and 1 from J, leaving 9 bases between them. There are 15 residues in the CDR3.

The rearrangement uses TRBV7-8 and TRBJ1-3; 10 nucleotides line up with TRBD1. There are 16 residues in the CDR3. Germline lookup yields CDR1 SGHVS and CDR2 FQNEAQ. V shed 2 bases, J shed 2 bases, and the junction held 3 bases outside the gene matches. CDR3 in DNA: TGTGCCAGCAGCTTAATGGGACAGGGGACTGGAAACACCATATATTTT. This translates into CASSLMGQGTGNTIYF.

The V and J genes are TRBV18 and TRBJ2-5; TRBD1 aligns across 9 bases. This CDR3 spans 17 amino acids. The V segment lost 3 bases and the J segment 3 bases; nucleotides outside the gene matches: 11. From germline, CDR1 is KGHSH and CDR2 LQKENI. CDR3 sequence (DNA): TGTGCCAGCTCACCTAGCCCGCCCGGGACAGGGAAAGAGACCCAGTACTTC. It translates to CASSPSPPGTGKETQYF.

J is TRBJ2-5 and V is TRBV29-1; 7 bases match TRBD1. Trimming took 6 bases from V and 3 from J; bases not matched to a gene: 10. CDR1 is SQVTM, CDR2 ANQGSEA, per germline. This CDR3 is built from 14 residues. The CDR3, as DNA: TGCAGCGTGGCGGTGACAGGGCTCGAAGAGACCCAGTACTTC. It translates to CSVAVTGLEETQYF.

The rearrangement joins TRBV6-6 to TRBJ1-4; the match to TRBD1 covers 7 bases. The germline V gene has CDR1 MNHNY and CDR2 SVGAGI (reference sequence). Trimming removed 2 bases from V and 6 bases from J; junction bases left unmatched: 9. The CDR3 runs to 16 residues. This chain's CDR3 is CASSYRKGGQYEKLFF. DNA for the CDR3: TGTGCCAGCAGTTACCGAAAGGGGGGACAGTATGAAAAACTGTTTTTT.

This chain connects TRBV7-9 to TRBJ2-3; D remains ambiguous. The germline gives CDR1 SEHNR, CDR2 FQNEAQ (reference sequence). This CDR3 comprises 15 residues. V was cut by 8 bases and J by 1 base, with 16 bases left in between. In nucleotides, the CDR3 is TGTGCCAGCCTACGAGGTACTGGTCGCACAGATACGCAGTATTTT. Residues: CASLRGTGRTDTQYF.

The chain employs TRBV28 and TRBJ1-1; D may be TRBD1 (6 bases). Trimming left V 5 bases short and J 3 bases short, with 13 bases between. The CDR3 spans 14 residues. Per the germline V gene, CDR1 is MDHEN and CDR2 is SYDVKM. The CDR3 sequence is CASSHSGQYTEAFF. In DNA, the CDR3 is TGTGCCAGCAGTCATTCCGGACAGTACACTGAAGCTTTCTTT. The full variable domain, with the rest looked up from reference TRBV28 and TRBJ1-1, is DVKVTQSSRYLVKRTGEKVFLECVQDMDHENMFWYRQDPGLGLRLIYFSYDVKMKEKGDIPEGYSVSREKKERFSLILESASTNQTSMYLCASSHSGQYTEAFFGQGTRLTVV.

The chain joins TRBV5-4 to TRBJ1-1, with D perhaps TRBD1 (6 bases). V was shortened by 4 bases and J by 0 bases, with 22 bases between the two germline ends. The CDR3 is made up of 18 amino acids. Germline V gene data show CDR1 as SGHNT and CDR2 as YYREEE (reference sequence). CDR3 loop: CASSPEGGRPLVNTEAFF. Here the CDR3 DNA reads TGTGCCAGCAGCCCGGAGGGGGGGCGACCGTTGGTGAACACTGAAGCTTTCTTT.

The J gene is TRBJ2-5, the V gene TRBV21-1; the table names TRBD2, a call not compared with the DNA. TRBV21-1 is tagged as a pseudogene. The CDR3 extends over 15 amino acids. The CDR3 DNA sequence: TGTGCCAGTCCCTTGGAGCGGCCCGTCGGAGAGACCCAGTACTTC. It specifies CASPLERPVGETQYF.

The rearrangement links TRBV18 to TRBJ2-1; TRBD2 matches at 15 bases. Germline-derived CDR1 and CDR2 are KGHSH and LQKENI. V trimming: 3 bases; J trimming: 6 bases; junction bases outside the gene matches: 3. CDR3 length equals 16 residues. In DNA, the CDR3 is TGTGCCAGCTCACCTGCGGGACTAGCGGGGGGCAATGAGCAGTTCTTC. Its translation is CASSPAGLAGGNEQFF.

The chain is built from TRBV30 and TRBJ1-1, with D hard to call. From germline, CDR1 is GTSNPN and CDR2 SVGIG (reference sequence). Trimming pared 6 bases from V and 3 bases from J, leaving 14 bases between. This CDR3 has 13 residues. CDR3 nucleotides: TGTGCCTGTGGGATCGGAGGGCACACTGAAGCTTTCTTT. Protein product: CACGIGGHTEAFF.

The chain carries TRBV6-1 and TRBJ1-2, with D perhaps matching TRBD1 (5 bases). The CDR3 contains 15 residues. V lost 3 bases and J lost 8, with 19 bases in between. The germline gives CDR1 MNHNS, CDR2 SASEGT. The CDR3 here is CASSDRRGRVEGYTF. The CDR3 nucleotides are TGTGCCAGCAGTGATAGGCGAGGCAGGGTGGAAGGCTACACCTTC.